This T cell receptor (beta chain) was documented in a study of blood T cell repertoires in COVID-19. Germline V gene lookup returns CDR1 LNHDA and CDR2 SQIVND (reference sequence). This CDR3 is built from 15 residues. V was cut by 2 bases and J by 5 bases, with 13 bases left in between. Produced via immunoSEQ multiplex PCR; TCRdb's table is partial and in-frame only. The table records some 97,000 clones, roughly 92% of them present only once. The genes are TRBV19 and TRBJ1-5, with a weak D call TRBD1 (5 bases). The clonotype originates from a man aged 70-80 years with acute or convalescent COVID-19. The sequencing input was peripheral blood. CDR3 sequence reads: CASSIWEGTHQPQHF. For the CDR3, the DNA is TGTGCCAGTAGTATATGGGAAGGGACTCATCAGCCCCAGCATTTT.